Presented here are 31 T cell receptor beta chains from one specimen sequenced in a study of shared clonotypes between healthy human individuals. TCRdb's copy holds only in-frame clones and misses some; the assay was immunoSEQ multiplex PCR. The top ten clones hold 10% of a sample with 300,000 to 400,000 clones, around two thirds of them seen once. The sequenced sample consisted of memory CD4+ T cells sorted from blood. Subset of the sample: CD45RA-negative fraction. These receptor sequences come from a man aged 30 to 39 in good health.

This clone was recorded only once. The genes are TRBV19 and TRBJ2-7, with 11 nucleotides matching TRBD2. V was clipped by 5 bases and J by 2 bases; unmatched bases: 8. Germline CDR1 and CDR2: LNHDA and SQIVND (reference sequence). The CDR3 spans 16 residues. The CDR3 reads CASSPMGTSGTYEQYF. In DNA form, the CDR3 reads TGTGCCAGTAGTCCTATGGGGACTAGCGGCACCTACGAGCAGTACTTC.

This clone was seen only a few times. This sequence joins TRBV15 and TRBJ1-1, with D possibly TRBD1 on 5 matching bases. Germline V gene lookup returns CDR1 LNHNV and CDR2 YYDKDF (reference sequence). This CDR3 contains 14 residues. Trimming stripped 0 bases from V and 9 bases from J, with 14 bases between. This CDR3 is CATSRDSGRDQAFF. In nucleotides, the CDR3 is TGTGCCACCAGCAGAGATTCGGGCAGGGATCAAGCTTTCTTT.

This clone appeared a single time. This sequence joins TRBV10-1 and TRBJ2-3; 10 bases agree with TRBD1. CDR3 length: 15 residues. Trimming cost V 1 base and J 7 bases; bases outside gene matches: 5. Germline CDR1 reads WNHNN; CDR2 reads SYGVQD (reference sequence). CDR3 amino acids: CASSEWGQGMNTQYF. CDR3 DNA sequence: TGCGCCAGCAGTGAGTGGGGACAGGGGATGAATACGCAGTATTTT.

This clone has only one observation. The DNA for the CDR3 is TGTGCCAGCAGATGGGGACAGGGTGGTACTGAAGCTTTCTTT. Its protein product is CASRWGQGGTEAFF. The chain couples TRBV7-9 to TRBJ1-1; TRBD1 matches 9 bases. With V trimmed by 6 bases and J by 5 bases, 7 bases remained unmatched. The CDR3 loop spans 14 amino acids. Per germline, CDR1 SEHNR and CDR2 FQNEAQ (reference sequence).

The chain employs TRBV7-2 and TRBJ2-1; 11 bases fit TRBD1. The germline V gene has CDR1 SGHTA and CDR2 FQGNSA. V shed 4 bases and J 9 bases; nucleotides not matched to a gene: 5. There are 14 residues in the CDR3. The CDR3: CASSSRTGGPEQFF. The CDR3 nucleotides are TGTGCCAGCAGCTCAAGGACAGGGGGCCCTGAGCAGTTCTTC.

This clone was seen more than once but under ten times. The J gene is TRBJ2-5, the V gene TRBV7-2, with D possibly matching TRBD2 (6 bases). This CDR3 spans 13 amino acids. Between the trimmed V and J ends, which lost 2 bases and 5 bases, there was a span of 9 bases. Germline CDR1 reads SGHTA; CDR2 reads FQGNSA. The CDR3 DNA follows: TGTGCCAGCAGCTTAAGGCTAGCGGAGACCCAGTACTTC. Translating it yields CASSLRLAETQYF.

The V call is TRBV7-9, the J call TRBJ2-3, with 9 bases aligning to TRBD2. The trim removed 2 bases at V and 4 bases at J, leaving 4 bases unmatched. Germline V gene sequence: CDR1 SEHNR, CDR2 FQNEAQ (reference sequence). This CDR3 spans 15 amino acids. In nucleotides, the CDR3 is TGTGCCAGCAGCTTACCGGCGGGAGGGTCAGATACGCAGTATTTT. Translation: CASSLPAGGSDTQYF. The full variable domain, rest sourced from reference TRBV7-9 and TRBJ2-3, is DTGVSQNPRHKITKRGQNVTFRCDPISEHNRLYWYRQTLGQGPEFLTYFQNEAQLEKSRLLSDRFSAERPKGSFSTLEIQRTEQGDSAMYLCASSLPAGGSDTQYFGPGTRLTVL.

This clone was seen only a few times. This chain joins TRBV5-1 and TRBJ2-5; 7 bases are shared with TRBD2. Unmatched junction bases numbered 2, after V lost 4 bases and J lost 2 bases. The CDR3 is 13 amino acids. Germline CDR1 SGHRS, CDR2 YFSETQ. Written as DNA, the CDR3 is TGCGCCAGCAGCCCGGGACTACAAGAGACCCAGTACTTC. Translated: CASSPGLQETQYF.

The chain has TRBV5-1 and TRBJ1-2; D is ambiguous. V was clipped by 8 bases and J by 10 bases, with 18 bases between them. There are 12 residues in the CDR3. The V gene's germline CDR1 is SGHRS and CDR2 YFSETQ. The CDR3 nucleotides read TGCGCCAGTAGGGAGACCGGGATTGACTACACCTTC. This sequence encodes CASRETGIDYTF.

The chain recombines TRBV18 with TRBJ2-6; 8 bases are a match to TRBD1. This CDR3 has 17 amino acids. V was pared by 6 bases and J by 0 bases, with 7 bases of the junction left unmatched. Germline CDR1 is KGHSH and CDR2 is LQKENI. CDR3 residues: CASSKGQASSGANVLTF. In DNA, the CDR3 is TGTGCCAGCTCCAAGGGACAGGCCAGCTCTGGGGCCAACGTCCTGACTTTC.

The J gene is TRBJ2-1, the V gene TRBV28, with D unclear. The length of the CDR3 is 13 residues. The V end was cut by 6 bases, the J end by 9 bases, with 15 bases between. Germline V gene lookup returns CDR1 MDHEN and CDR2 SYDVKM. Written as DNA, the CDR3 is TGTGCCAGCAGCCCGGGCCCGGGTAGTGAGCAGTTCTTC. Translated: CASSPGPGSEQFF.

The chain employs TRBV29-1 and TRBJ2-1; no reliable D call. The CDR3 consists of 13 residues. Trimming cost V 4 bases and J 7 bases, with 14 bases left between them. CDR1 is SQVTM, CDR2 ANQGSEA, per germline. CDR3 sequence: CSVAPSHTNEQFF. As DNA, the CDR3 is TGCAGCGTTGCGCCTAGTCACACGAATGAGCAGTTCTTC.

This chain joins TRBV7-9 and TRBJ2-1; tentatively, D is TRBD2 (6 bases). The CDR3 loop spans 16 amino acids. Germline assignment: CDR1 SEHNR and CDR2 FQNEAQ (reference sequence). V was shortened by 6 bases and J by 4 bases, with 19 bases between the two germline ends. The CDR3 is CASRGSTSPHYNEQFF. The DNA for the CDR3 is TGTGCCAGCAGGGGATCCACTAGCCCCCATTACAATGAGCAGTTCTTC.

On this clone itself: This sample also contains other DNA sequences that code for the same CDR3. The genes are TRBV2 and TRBJ2-3, with no clear D. CDR1 SNHLY and CDR2 FYNNEI come from the germline V gene. The CDR3 covers 11 residues. Trimming cost V 5 bases and J 4 bases, with 4 bases left between them. The CDR3, as DNA: TGTGCCAGCAGTTTTGCAGATACGCAGTATTTT. Translated: CASSFADTQYF.

The genes are TRBV29-1 and TRBJ1-4, with 9 positions matching TRBD1. The ends lost 7 bases at V and 7 bases at J; junction bases unmatched: 10. The germline gives CDR1 SQVTM, CDR2 ANQGSEA. The CDR3 spans 14 residues. CDR3 sequence reads: CSASGGTGIEKLFF. The CDR3, as DNA: TGCAGCGCCTCCGGGGGGACAGGGATTGAAAAACTGTTTTTT.

This clone is termed medium-sized. The chain carries TRBV2 and TRBJ2-7; D possibly corresponds to TRBD2 (6 bases). Trimming took 6 bases from V and 6 from J, leaving 15 bases between them. The germline V gene has CDR1 SNHLY and CDR2 FYNNEI. The CDR3 loop spans 13 amino acids. The CDR3 spells CASSLGLTREQYF. The CDR3 nucleotides read TGTGCCAGCAGCCTCGGACTAACTCGCGAGCAGTACTTC.

For this clone: Within the sample, other DNA sequences also encode this same CDR3. The chain uses TRBV29-1 and TRBJ2-7, with D possibly TRBD1 on 6 matching bases. Germline V gene sequence: CDR1 SQVTM, CDR2 ANQGSEA. Trimming stripped 7 bases from V and 2 bases from J, with 12 bases between. The CDR3 sequence is 12 residues long. CDR3 loop: CSAEDRAYEQYF. CDR3 sequence (DNA): TGCAGCGCCGAGGACAGAGCCTACGAGCAGTACTTC.

The rearrangement links TRBV6-1 to TRBJ2-7; no firm D call. Trimming shortened V by 8 bases and J by 3 bases, and 8 bases separated the two germline ends. CDR3 length: 11 residues. Germline loops: CDR1 MNHNS, CDR2 SASEGT. The chain's CDR3 is CASPSNYEQYF. The CDR3 DNA follows: TGTGCCAGCCCCTCTAACTACGAGCAGTACTTC.

This clone was counted a single time. V is TRBV10-3 and J is TRBJ1-4, with 7 bases identical to TRBD1. The CDR3 has 13 residues. Germline trimming cut 11 bases from V and 5 bases from J; bases unmatched to any gene: 8. CDR1 and CDR2 from the germline V gene are ENHRY and SYGVKD. CDR3 sequence reads: CAVRTGANEKLFF. CDR3 coding DNA: TGTGCCGTCCGGACAGGTGCGAATGAAAAACTGTTTTTT.

The V and J genes are TRBV5-1 and TRBJ2-3; TRBD2 is a possible D gene (5 bases). Germline values: CDR1 SGHRS, CDR2 YFSETQ. Trimming left V 9 bases short and J 1 base short, with 12 bases between. The CDR3 length is 13 residues. The CDR3 sequence: CATKLRGTDTQYF. The CDR3, as DNA: TGCGCCACCAAATTGCGGGGCACAGATACGCAGTATTTT.

This chain joins TRBV28 and TRBJ2-7; unclear D gene. The length of the CDR3 is 11 residues. Trimming removed 1 base from V and 6 bases from J, with 4 bases in between. Germline V gene sequence: CDR1 MDHEN, CDR2 SYDVKM. This CDR3 is CASSLYAEQYF. The CDR3 DNA sequence: TGTGCCAGCAGTTTATACGCCGAGCAGTACTTC.

The chain is built from TRBV9 and TRBJ2-1; the match to TRBD2 covers 13 bases. The V segment lost 3 bases and the J segment 9 bases; nucleotides outside the gene matches: 12. The CDR3 sequence is 17 residues long. Looked up from germline, CDR1 is SGDLS and CDR2 is YYNGEE. The CDR3 bases are TGTGCCAGCAGCGCCCACAGTACTAGCGGGAGGGCCCGTGAGCAGTTCTTC. This gives the protein CASSAHSTSGRAREQFF.

This sequence joins TRBV25-1 and TRBJ2-7, with 7 bases matching TRBD1. Trimming at V came to 5 bases and at J to 0 bases, leaving 10 bases not matched to a gene. Germline V gene lookup returns CDR1 MGHDK and CDR2 SYGVNS. The CDR3 contains 16 residues. In nucleotides, the CDR3 is TGTGCCAGCAGTCCCCGGGACAGAGTCGTCTCCTACGAGCAGTACTTC. Translating it yields CASSPRDRVVSYEQYF.

Concerning this clone: The same CDR3 arises from other DNA sequences in this sample as well. V usage is TRBV30 and J usage is TRBJ1-5; D might be TRBD1 (5 bases). V lost 3 bases and J lost 6, with 9 bases in between. The V gene's germline CDR1 is GTSNPN and CDR2 SVGIG (reference sequence). This CDR3 comprises 12 residues. The CDR3 DNA reads TGTGCCTGGAGCGGGGGTGCTCAGCCCCAGCATTTT. Protein: CAWSGGAQPQHF.

This chain links TRBV7-2 with TRBJ1-5; no reliable D call. Germline V gene data show CDR1 as SGHTA and CDR2 as FQGNSA. The CDR3 extends over 14 amino acids. V was pared by 4 bases and J by 3 bases, with 10 bases between. The CDR3 is CASSSDGINQPQHF. CDR3 sequence (DNA): TGTGCCAGCAGCTCGGACGGGATCAATCAGCCCCAGCATTTT.

The chain has TRBV5-1 and TRBJ2-5; D gene ambiguous. V was pared by 4 bases and J by 5 bases, with 12 bases between. The CDR3 length is 13 residues. The germline gives CDR1 SGHRS, CDR2 YFSETQ. The DNA of the CDR3 is TGCGCCAGCAGCCGAACTGGAGCGGAGACCCAGTACTTC. The encoded protein is CASSRTGAETQYF.

Turning to this clone: The same CDR3 also results from other DNA sequences found in this sample. The genes are TRBV19 and TRBJ2-7; tentatively, D is TRBD1 or TRBD2 (5 bases each). This CDR3 spans 13 amino acids. The germline CDR1 and CDR2 sequences are LNHDA and SQIVND (reference sequence). The V end was cut by 3 bases, the J end by 3 bases, with 9 bases between. The CDR3 DNA reads TGTGCCAGTAGTATCGGGACCGACTACGAGCAGTACTTC. Residues: CASSIGTDYEQYF.

This clone was detected ten times or more. V is TRBV10-3 and J is TRBJ2-7; 8 positions agree with TRBD1. This CDR3 contains 13 residues. The germline gives CDR1 ENHRY, CDR2 SYGVKD. V was pared by 6 bases and J by 4 bases, with 5 bases of the junction left unmatched. The CDR3 region has the DNA TGTGCCATCAGGGGGGACAGGCCGTACGAGCAGTACTTC. Its translation: CAIRGDRPYEQYF.

This clone has just one count. The chain joins TRBV27 to TRBJ2-7; perhaps TRBD1 as D (5 bases). Germline V gene sequence: CDR1 MNHEY, CDR2 SMNVEV (reference sequence). Trimming took 6 bases from V and 2 from J, leaving 14 bases between them. The CDR3 consists of 14 residues. The CDR3 nucleotides read TGTGCCAGCAGCCCGACTCGACAGACCTACGAGCAGTACTTC. Protein product: CASSPTRQTYEQYF.

The chain employs TRBV10-3 and TRBJ2-7; D not certain. Trimming pared 3 bases from V and 3 bases from J, leaving 9 bases between. CDR1 ENHRY and CDR2 SYGVKD come from the germline V gene. CDR3 size: 13 residues. The CDR3 sequence: CAISEESYYEQYF. CDR3 DNA sequence: TGTGCCATCAGTGAAGAGTCCTACTACGAGCAGTACTTC.

The J gene is TRBJ1-4, the V gene TRBV18; the D gene is possibly TRBD1 (5 bases). The CDR3 runs 21 residues. Deletions cut 0 bases from V and 0 bases from J, with 23 bases between. The germline V gene encodes CDR1 KGHSH and CDR2 LQKENI. CDR3 in DNA: TGTGCCAGCTCACCACCGATGAGTTTGGGGGGAAGGAGTCCAACTAATGAAAAACTGTTTTTT. It translates to CASSPPMSLGGRSPTNEKLFF.